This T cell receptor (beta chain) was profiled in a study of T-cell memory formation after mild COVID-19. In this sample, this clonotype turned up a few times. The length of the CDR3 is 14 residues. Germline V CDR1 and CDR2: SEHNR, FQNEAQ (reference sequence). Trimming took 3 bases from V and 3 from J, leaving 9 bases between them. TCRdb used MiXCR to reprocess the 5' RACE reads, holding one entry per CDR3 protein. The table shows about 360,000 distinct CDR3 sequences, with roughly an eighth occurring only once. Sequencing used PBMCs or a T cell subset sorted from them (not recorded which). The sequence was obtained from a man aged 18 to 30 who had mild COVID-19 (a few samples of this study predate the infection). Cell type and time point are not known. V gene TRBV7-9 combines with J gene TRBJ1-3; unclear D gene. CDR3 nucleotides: TGTGCCAGCAGCTTGGGAGGTGGTGGAAACACCATATATTTT. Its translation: CASSLGGGGNTIYF. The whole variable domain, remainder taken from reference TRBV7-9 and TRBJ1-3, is DTGVSQNPRHKITKRGQNVTFRCDPISEHNRLYWYRQTLGQGPEFLTYFQNEAQLEKSRLLSDRFSAERPKGSFSTLEIQRTEQGDSAMYLCASSLGGGGNTIYFGEGSWLTVV.